What follows is one TCR beta chain and its context. Its target is unknown. This sample stems from a study of OX40 agonist ivuxolimab in advanced cancers. Findings of the study overall: Relative to CD4+ cells, CD8+ T cells on average had more expanded clones. The CD4+ and CD8+ T cells in the blood had expanded clonally by week 6 at 0.1 to 3.0 mg/kg.

Trimming cost V 2 bases and J 1 base; bases outside gene matches: 3. This CDR3 comprises 17 residues. From germline, CDR1 is LNHDA and CDR2 SQIVND (reference sequence). Sequencing used immunoSEQ multiplex PCR; TCRdb keeps in-frame clones, though not all of them. This table holds 60,000 to 80,000 clones, roughly 80% found once. V and J are TRBV19 and TRBJ1-5; 12 bases fit TRBD1. The material sequenced was CD4+ or CD8+ T cells sorted from blood, taken in a trial of the OX40 agonist ivuxolimab. The receptor comes from an adult with an advanced solid tumor such as melanoma, head and neck, liver or kidney cancer. CDR3 loop: CASSIWDRGPSNQPQHF. CDR3 nucleotide sequence: TGTGCCAGTAGTATATGGGACAGGGGGCCGAGCAATCAGCCCCAGCATTTT.